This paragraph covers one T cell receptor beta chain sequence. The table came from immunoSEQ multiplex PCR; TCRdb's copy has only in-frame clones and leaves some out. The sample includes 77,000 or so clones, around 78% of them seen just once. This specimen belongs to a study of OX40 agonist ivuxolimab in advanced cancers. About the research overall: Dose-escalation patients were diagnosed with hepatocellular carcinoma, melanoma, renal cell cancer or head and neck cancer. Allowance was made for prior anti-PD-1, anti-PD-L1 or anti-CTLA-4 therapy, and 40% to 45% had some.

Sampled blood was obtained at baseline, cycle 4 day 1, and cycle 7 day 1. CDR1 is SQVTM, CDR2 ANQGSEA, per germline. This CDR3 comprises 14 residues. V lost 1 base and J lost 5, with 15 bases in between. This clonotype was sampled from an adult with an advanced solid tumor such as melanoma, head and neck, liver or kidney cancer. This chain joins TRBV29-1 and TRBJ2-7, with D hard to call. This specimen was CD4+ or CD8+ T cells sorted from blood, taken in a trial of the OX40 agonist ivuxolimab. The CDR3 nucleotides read TGCAGCGTTGAAGGGAACGGACGGCCGGACGAGCAGTACTTC. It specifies CSVEGNGRPDEQYF.